These 27 T cell receptor beta chains originate from one sample sequenced in a study of blood T cell repertoires in COVID-19. Data came from immunoSEQ multiplex PCR; TCRdb stores just in-frame clones and leaves some out. Found here are about 6,400 clones, 80% to 90% of them singletons; the top ten hold under 15%. Source material: peripheral blood. The source is a human donor with active COVID-19. The donor label of this sample is uncertain.

The genes are TRBV19 and TRBJ2-1; 11 nucleotides agree with TRBD1. CDR1 LNHDA and CDR2 SQIVND come from the germline V gene (reference sequence). Germline trimming cut 5 bases from V and 16 bases from J; bases unmatched to any gene: 13. The CDR3 extends over 14 amino acids. The CDR3 spells CASSGRTGGEWRFF. The CDR3 DNA follows: TGTGCCAGTAGTGGGCGGACAGGGGGCGAGTGGCGATTCTTC. The full variable domain, with the rest looked up from reference TRBV19 and TRBJ2-1, is DGGITQSPKYLFRKEGQNVTLSCEQNLNHDAMYWYRQDPGQGLRLIYYSQIVNDFQKGDIAEGYSVSREKKESFPLTVTSAQKNPTAFYLCASSGRTGGEWRFFGPGTRLTVL.

V and J are TRBV2 and TRBJ2-7; TRBD1 matches at 7 bases. V gave up 5 bases and J gave up 2 bases; unmatched junction bases: 9. This CDR3 is built from 15 residues. Germline CDR1 reads SNHLY; CDR2 reads FYNNEI. CDR3 in amino acids: CASSSGTAATYEQYF. The CDR3 nucleotides read TGTGCCAGCAGTTCGGGGACAGCCGCTACCTACGAGCAGTACTTC.

This clone appeared a few times. One junction end does not reproduce the germline sequence, and a read error may be involved. The rearrangement uses TRBV7-9 and TRBJ2-1; 8 bases line up with TRBD2. Per the germline V gene, CDR1 is SEHNR and CDR2 is FQNEAQ (reference sequence). The CDR3 extends over 17 amino acids. For the CDR3, the DNA is TGTGCCAGCAGCCCGCGGGCCGGGAGGGTATCATACAGTGAGCAGTTCTTC. Protein: CASSPRAGRVSYSEQFF. The entire variable domain, with the rest obtained from reference TRBV7-9 and TRBJ2-1, is as follows: DTGVSQNPRHKITKRGQNVTFRCDPISEHNRLYWYRQTLGQGPEFLTYFQNEAQLEKSRLLSDRFSAERPKGSFSTLEIQRTEQGDSAMYLCASSPRAGRVSYSEQFFGPGTRLTVL.

The chain employs TRBV19 and TRBJ1-5; tentative D call: TRBD1 (6 bases). The CDR3 is made up of 18 amino acids. Looked up from germline, CDR1 is LNHDA and CDR2 is SQIVND (reference sequence). V was cut by 3 bases and J by 0 bases, with 18 bases left in between. CDR3 loop: CASSMGGAADYSNQPQHF. The CDR3 bases are TGTGCCAGTAGTATGGGGGGGGCGGCTGATTATAGCAATCAGCCCCAGCATTTT.

This chain connects TRBV10-2 to TRBJ2-5; 8 nucleotides line up with TRBD2. The CDR3 has 14 amino acids. CDR1 is WSHSY, CDR2 SAAADI, per germline. V lost 6 bases to trimming and J lost 3 bases; unmatched junction nucleotides: 6. This CDR3 is CASRSGTREETQYF. As DNA, the CDR3 is TGCGCCAGCAGATCCGGGACTAGGGAAGAGACCCAGTACTTC.

This clone came up once. The chain recombines TRBV24-1 with TRBJ2-7; 7 nucleotides match TRBD2. J lost 0 bases, V lost 5 bases, and 3 bases had no gene match. The germline CDR1 and CDR2 sequences are KGHDR and SFDVKD. The CDR3 is 14 amino acids. DNA of the CDR3: TGTGCCACCAGTGCGGGAGGCAACTCCTACGAGCAGTACTTC. Translating it yields CATSAGGNSYEQYF.

The V and J genes are TRBV6-6 and TRBJ2-6, with 12 bases matching TRBD2. Germline lookup yields CDR1 MNHNY and CDR2 SVGAGI (reference sequence). The CDR3 is 18 amino acids. V shed 5 bases and J 0 bases; nucleotides not matched to a gene: 5. The CDR3 nucleotides are TGTGCCAGCAGTCGTCGACTAGCGGGAGCCTCTGGGGCCAACGTCCTGACTTTC. As protein: CASSRRLAGASGANVLTF.

This sequence joins TRBV15 and TRBJ2-7, with 10 bases fitting TRBD2. The CDR3 covers 14 residues. CDR1 and CDR2 (germline): LNHNV, YYDKDF (reference sequence). After removal of 4 bases from V and 3 bases from J, the junction contained 3 bases not matched to a gene. Here the CDR3 reads CATSIRTSGYEQYF. CDR3 DNA: TGTGCCACCAGCATAAGGACTAGCGGCTACGAGCAGTACTTC.

The V gene is TRBV27, the J gene TRBJ2-7; the D gene is possibly TRBD2 (6 bases). Trimming shortened V by 3 bases and J by 4 bases, and 25 bases separated the two germline ends. This CDR3 spans 18 amino acids. Germline loops: CDR1 MNHEY, CDR2 SMNVEV (reference sequence). This CDR3 reads CASSFRRWDSSHQYEQYF. CDR3 coding DNA: TGTGCCAGCAGTTTTCGAAGATGGGACTCCTCCCACCAATACGAGCAGTACTTC.

The chain employs TRBV5-6 and TRBJ2-5; 15 nucleotides align to TRBD2. The CDR3 covers 18 residues. The germline V gene encodes CDR1 SGHDT and CDR2 YYEEEE. V trimming: 4 bases; J trimming: 5 bases; junction bases outside the gene matches: 12. Here the CDR3 DNA reads TGTGCCAGCAGCCCTGGGACTAGCGGGAGGATGATACAGGAGACCCAGTACTTC. It codes for CASSPGTSGRMIQETQYF.

The chain joins TRBV6-6 to TRBJ1-5; D is undetermined. With 4 bases removed from V and 8 bases from J, the gap between germline ends came to 15 bases. The CDR3 runs 14 residues. Germline V gene lookup returns CDR1 MNHNY and CDR2 SVGAGI (reference sequence). The CDR3 nucleotides are TGTGCCAGCAGTTCCAACCCGATAGTAGAGCCCCAGCATTTT. This translates into CASSSNPIVEPQHF.

The CDR3 spells CASSSDSYGYTF. The CDR3, as DNA: TGCGCCAGCAGCTCGGACAGTTATGGCTACACCTTC. This chain connects TRBV5-1 to TRBJ1-2, with D possibly being TRBD1 (6 bases). This CDR3 region has 12 residues. Trimming took 3 bases from V and 5 from J, leaving 8 bases between them. Germline V gene sequence: CDR1 SGHRS, CDR2 YFSETQ.

This chain links TRBV7-9 with TRBJ2-7; D remains unclear. CDR1 and CDR2 from the germline V gene are SEHNR and FQNEAQ (reference sequence). V was cut by 3 bases and J by 3 bases, with 12 bases left in between. This CDR3 region has 14 residues. CDR3 region: CASSFTVDDYEQYF. The DNA for the CDR3 is TGTGCCAGCAGCTTTACAGTAGACGACTACGAGCAGTACTTC.

The chain employs TRBV27 and TRBJ1-1; TRBD1 aligns across 9 bases. With 6 bases clipped from V and 6 bases from J, the junction kept 11 bases outside the gene matches. CDR1 and CDR2 (germline): MNHEY, SMNVEV (reference sequence). The CDR3 contains 15 residues. The CDR3 reads CASRQGAGLGSEAFF. The DNA of the CDR3 is TGTGCCAGCAGACAGGGGGCTGGTTTGGGGTCTGAAGCTTTCTTT.

The V gene is TRBV6-2 or TRBV6-3, the J gene TRBJ1-2; D is unclear. The CDR3 consists of 13 residues. Trimming stripped 0 bases from V and 2 bases from J, with 4 bases between. Germline assignment: CDR1 MNHEY and CDR2 SVGEGT. The CDR3 bases are TGTGCCAGCAGTTACTCGAGCAACTATGGCTACACCTTC. As protein: CASSYSSNYGYTF.

The V gene is TRBV9, the J gene TRBJ1-6, with D possibly matching TRBD1 (6 bases). V shed 4 bases and J shed 0 bases, with 20 bases lying between them. Germline V gene data show CDR1 as SGDLS and CDR2 as YYNGEE. CDR3 length: 19 residues. This CDR3 is CASSPEGVGANSYNSPLHF. CDR3 DNA: TGTGCCAGCAGCCCAGAAGGGGTGGGGGCGAACTCCTATAATTCACCCCTCCACTTT. The full variable domain, rest sourced from reference TRBV9 and TRBJ1-6, is DSGVTQTPKHLITATGQRVTLRCSPRSGDLSVYWYQQSLDQGLQFLIQYYNGEERAKGNILERFSAQQFPDLHSELNLSSLELGDSALYFCASSPEGVGANSYNSPLHFGNGTRLTVT.

This clone was observed a single time. The junction and the germline gene differ at one end; a read error may be behind it. CDR3 loop: CASPRVGQGTQYF. CDR3 coding DNA: TGCGCCAGCCCCAGGGTTGGGCAAGGGACCCAGTACTTC. The rearrangement uses TRBV5-1 and TRBJ2-5, with a tentative D call TRBD1 (5 bases). There are 13 residues in the CDR3. Germline assignment: CDR1 SGHRS and CDR2 YFSETQ.

The genes are TRBV19 and TRBJ2-5, with 9 bases aligning to TRBD2. This CDR3 spans 15 amino acids. Trimming cost V 4 bases and J 5 bases; bases outside gene matches: 8. In germline, CDR1 is LNHDA, CDR2 SQIVND (reference sequence). In nucleotides, the CDR3 is TGTGCCAGTAGTAGTGGGCTAGCGGGGAAGGAGACCCAGTACTTC. Protein product: CASSSGLAGKETQYF.

This rearrangement joins TRBV5-8 to TRBJ2-5, with a weak D call TRBD1 (7 bases). This CDR3 has 14 residues. Trimming removed 2 bases from V and 7 bases from J, with 15 bases in between. Germline CDR1 and CDR2: SGHTS and YDEGEE. This CDR3 is CASSLPEGAGTQYF. The CDR3 DNA sequence: TGTGCCAGCAGCTTACCGGAGGGGGCAGGGACCCAGTACTTC.

The CDR3 nucleotides are TGTGCCAGCAGCCCGCGACTAGCGGGGGGGCCGGAGGAGACCCAGTACTTC. Translating gives CASSPRLAGGPEETQYF. The chain couples TRBV5-4 to TRBJ2-5, with 14 bases fitting TRBD2. V was clipped by 4 bases and J by 5 bases; unmatched bases: 10. Per the germline V gene, CDR1 is SGHNT and CDR2 is YYREEE (reference sequence). The CDR3 totals 17 residues.

The V gene is TRBV28, the J gene TRBJ2-2, with 7 bases that match TRBD1. The CDR3 runs 15 residues. V shed 5 bases and J 1 base; nucleotides not matched to a gene: 4. Germline V CDR1 and CDR2: MDHEN, SYDVKM. The CDR3 DNA follows: TGTGCCAGCAGTCCAGGGACAGTGAACACCGGGGAGCTGTTTTTT. Amino acids: CASSPGTVNTGELFF.

This clone was seen a handful of times. The CDR3 here is CASSQKPLASRRPKVETQYF. CDR3 nucleotide sequence: TGTGCCAGCAGCCAAAAACCTTTGGCGTCGCGGCGACCCAAGGTAGAGACCCAGTACTTC. V is TRBV14 and J is TRBJ2-5; D not certain. Trimming left V 2 bases short and J 4 bases short, with 29 bases between. CDR1 and CDR2 (germline): SGHDN, FVKESK. The CDR3 sequence is 20 residues long.

The J gene is TRBJ1-3, the V gene TRBV6-1; TRBD1 agrees at 8 bases. V trimming: 2 bases; J trimming: 0 bases; junction bases outside the gene matches: 3. The CDR3 contains 16 residues. The germline gives CDR1 MNHNS, CDR2 SASEGT. CDR3 DNA sequence: TGTGCCAGCAGTGAATTCGGGACAGGCTCTGGAAACACCATATATTTT. Encoded protein: CASSEFGTGSGNTIYF.

There are a few counts of this clone. Other nucleotide sequences in the sample specify the same CDR3. The J gene is TRBJ2-1, the V gene TRBV6-5, with TRBD2 matching over 11 bases. There are 14 residues in the CDR3. In germline, CDR1 is MNHEY, CDR2 SVGAGI. V lost 5 bases, J lost 4 bases, and 1 base stayed unmatched. CDR3 in amino acids: CASSRTSGYNEQFF. CDR3 sequence (DNA): TGTGCCAGCAGTCGGACTAGCGGGTACAATGAGCAGTTCTTC.

The CDR3 DNA reads as TGTGCCAGCGGCAAGGACAGGAATAGCAATCAGCCCCAGCATTTT. Translated, it gives CASGKDRNSNQPQHF. V usage is TRBV2 and J usage is TRBJ1-5; TRBD1 aligns across 7 bases. Germline V gives CDR1 SNHLY, CDR2 FYNNEI. Germline trimming cut 8 bases from V and 0 bases from J; bases unmatched to any gene: 7. This CDR3 comprises 15 residues.

The chain combines TRBV5-4 with TRBJ2-5; 13 positions agree with TRBD2. This CDR3 comprises 15 residues. In germline, CDR1 is SGHNT, CDR2 YYREEE (reference sequence). Trimming at V came to 4 bases and at J to 4 bases, leaving 4 bases not matched to a gene. CDR3 sequence reads: CASSMGLAGLETQYF. The CDR3 DNA follows: TGTGCCAGCAGCATGGGACTAGCGGGACTAGAGACCCAGTACTTC.

The CDR3 bases are TGTGCCAGCCGTCTAGCGGGTCCAGGGGGTAATGAGCAGTTCTTC. Amino acid sequence: CASRLAGPGGNEQFF. The genes are TRBV14 and TRBJ2-1; perhaps TRBD2 as D (8 bases). Germline CDR1 and CDR2: SGHDN and FVKESK. The CDR3 is made up of 15 amino acids. V shed 8 bases and J shed 7 bases, with 21 bases lying between them. Full variable domain (remainder filled in from reference TRBV14 and TRBJ2-1): EAGVTQFPSHSVIEKGQTVTLRCDPISGHDNLYWYRRVMGKEIKFLLHFVKESKQDESGMPNNRFLAERTGGTYSTLKVQPAELEDSGVYFCASRLAGPGGNEQFFGPGTRLTVL.